The 3 T cell receptor beta chains below come from one sample, sequenced in a study of cytomegalovirus exposure and HLA in healthy donors. Produced via immunoSEQ multiplex PCR; TCRdb's table is partial and in-frame only. The repertoire has about 200,000 clones, 86% of them found once; the top ten carry over 1.1%. The sample taken for sequencing was PBMCs. The receptors originated from a young woman in good health and CMV-seronegative.

V gene TRBV18 combines with J gene TRBJ2-1, with D possibly matching TRBD1 (6 bases). CDR1 and CDR2 from the germline V gene are KGHSH and LQKENI. Trimming removed 0 bases from V and 6 bases from J, with 18 bases in between. CDR3 length: 17 amino acids. The CDR3: CASSPPTAQGISNEQFF. The CDR3 DNA reads TGTGCCAGCTCACCACCCACGGCACAGGGTATTTCCAATGAGCAGTTCTTC.

To note about this clone: The junction departs from the called germline gene at one end, perhaps through a read error. This rearrangement joins TRBV2 to TRBJ2-7; TRBD1 might be the D (6 bases). CDR3 size: 9 residues. Germline assignment: CDR1 SNHLY and CDR2 FYNNEI. DNA for the CDR3: TGTGCCAGCGGGACACCCATCTCCTTC. Protein product: CASGTPISF.

A few counts support this clone. The genes are TRBV5-1 and TRBJ1-6; 10 bases map to TRBD1. The CDR3 spans 15 residues. Per the germline V gene, CDR1 is SGHRS and CDR2 is YFSETQ. V lost 4 bases, J lost 7 bases, and 5 bases stayed unmatched. The CDR3 nucleotides are TGCGCCAGCAGCCCGAAGACAGGGGGCAATTCACCCCTCCACTTT. Translated, it gives CASSPKTGGNSPLHF.